Listed here is a single T cell receptor beta chain. The CDR3 spans 16 residues. Germline CDR1 and CDR2: WNHNN and SYGVQD (reference sequence). Trimming stripped 8 bases from V and 2 bases from J, with 16 bases between. Amplification used 60 Vbeta primers and 13 Jbeta primers. The method was immunoSEQ multiplex PCR; TCRdb's version includes in-frame clones alone and lacks a portion of them. The table shows roughly 180,000 clones, with approximately 84% occurring only once. The source of the sample is a study of cytomegalovirus exposure and HLA in healthy donors. Sequenced sample: PBMCs. The clonotype was recovered from a woman aged 25 to 39 in good health and CMV-seropositive. This chain joins TRBV10-1 and TRBJ2-6, with D possibly TRBD1 on 6 matching bases. CDR3 residues: CASLDRFRPGANVLTF. The CDR3 DNA reads TGCGCCAGCCTCGACAGGTTCCGGCCTGGGGCCAACGTCCTGACTTTC.